Shown below are 18 T cell receptor beta chains from a single sample sequenced in a study of blood T cell repertoires in COVID-19. The protocol was immunoSEQ multiplex PCR, while the TCRdb copy is restricted to in-frame clones and leaves out a portion. The sample carries roughly 280,000 clones, approximately 86% recorded once. The sequencing input was peripheral blood. The source of these receptors is a woman aged 55-70 years with COVID-19, enrolled during active disease.

The CDR3 nucleotides are TGTGCCAGCAGCTTAGTAACGGGCTACGAGCAGTACTTC. Its protein is CASSLVTGYEQYF. The chain recombines TRBV7-9 with TRBJ2-7; D unresolved. The V gene lost 1 base and the J gene lost 3 bases, with 7 bases spanning the gap. The germline CDR1 and CDR2 sequences are SEHNR and FQNEAQ (reference sequence). The CDR3 spans 13 residues. The entire variable domain, with the rest obtained from reference TRBV7-9 and TRBJ2-7, is as follows: DTGVSQNPRHKITKRGQNVTFRCDPISEHNRLYWYRQTLGQGPEFLTYFQNEAQLEKSRLLSDRFSAERPKGSFSTLEIQRTEQGDSAMYLCASSLVTGYEQYFGPGTRLTVT.

The chain has TRBV10-3 and TRBJ2-7; 11 nucleotides line up with TRBD1. Trimming at V came to 6 bases and at J to 4 bases, leaving 5 bases not matched to a gene. Germline CDR1 is ENHRY and CDR2 is SYGVKD. The CDR3 consists of 14 residues. The CDR3 loop reads CAISPGQGVYEQYF. In DNA, the CDR3 is TGTGCCATCAGCCCGGGACAGGGGGTATACGAGCAGTACTTC.

This chain connects TRBV28 to TRBJ2-7; 9 bases are shared with TRBD1. This CDR3 has 18 amino acids. Trimming took 3 bases from V and 3 from J; bases not matched to a gene: 15. The V gene's germline CDR1 is MDHEN and CDR2 SYDVKM. The CDR3 spells CASSFRPGTGLAGYEQYF. The DNA of the CDR3 is TGTGCCAGCAGTTTCCGTCCCGGGACAGGGTTAGCGGGCTACGAGCAGTACTTC.

The J gene is TRBJ2-1, the V gene TRBV5-6; D gene ambiguous. Per the germline V gene, CDR1 is SGHDT and CDR2 is YYEEEE. CDR3 size: 15 residues. The ends were cut back, 3 bases at V and 9 bases at J, with 19 bases in the middle. DNA for the CDR3: TGTGCCAGCAGCTCCCTCTGGGCCGCTGTCGGTGAGCAGTTCTTC. Translating it yields CASSSLWAAVGEQFF. Looking up the rest from reference TRBV5-6 and TRBJ2-1 gives the full variable domain: DAGVTQSPTHLIKTRGQQVTLRCSPKSGHDTVSWYQQALGQGPQFIFQYYEEEERQRGNFPDRFSGHQFPNYSSELNVNALLLGDSALYLCASSSLWAAVGEQFFGPGTRLTVL.

V gene TRBV5-6 combines with J gene TRBJ2-1; a possible D gene is TRBD2 (5 bases). The CDR3 sequence is 15 residues long. Germline V gene sequence: CDR1 SGHDT, CDR2 YYEEEE. V was trimmed by 6 bases and J by 2 bases, leaving 15 bases between them. CDR3 DNA: TGTGCCAGCACCTCGCAGCGGAAGACCTACAATGAGCAGTTCTTC. This gives the protein CASTSQRKTYNEQFF.

This clone came up once. The chain links TRBV19 to TRBJ2-5, with 13 positions matching TRBD2. J lost 1 base, V lost 3 bases, and 2 bases had no gene match. Germline V gene data show CDR1 as LNHDA and CDR2 as SQIVND (reference sequence). CDR3 length: 16 residues. The CDR3 is CASSMWTSGGQETQYF. Written as DNA, the CDR3 is TGTGCCAGTAGTATGTGGACTAGCGGGGGCCAAGAGACCCAGTACTTC.

The chain uses TRBV25-1 and TRBJ2-5, with TRBD2 matching 8 bases. Trimming cost V 2 bases and J 5 bases; bases outside gene matches: 10. The CDR3 covers 16 residues. Looked up from germline, CDR1 is MGHDK and CDR2 is SYGVNS. The CDR3 loop is CASSEASGYPGETQYF. CDR3 coding DNA: TGTGCCAGCAGTGAAGCTAGCGGGTACCCTGGGGAGACCCAGTACTTC.

This chain joins TRBV18 and TRBJ2-1, with D possibly matching TRBD2 (6 bases). Germline values: CDR1 KGHSH, CDR2 LQKENI. The CDR3 has 14 residues. Trimming removed 3 bases from V and 4 bases from J, with 10 bases in between. The CDR3 region has the DNA TGTGCCAGCTCACCTGCGACTAGATACAATGAGCAGTTCTTC. Translating it yields CASSPATRYNEQFF.

This clone came up a few times. The V gene is TRBV6-1, the J gene TRBJ1-5, with 8 bases identical to TRBD1. The CDR3 has 16 residues. CDR1 is MNHNS, CDR2 SASEGT, per germline. V was pared by 2 bases and J by 2 bases, with 5 bases of the junction left unmatched. CDR3 sequence reads: CASSEQGAGGNQPQHF. The CDR3 DNA follows: TGTGCCAGCAGTGAACAGGGGGCCGGGGGCAATCAGCCCCAGCATTTT.

The chain combines TRBV9 with TRBJ2-3; perhaps TRBD2 as D (6 bases). V dropped 2 bases and J dropped 2 bases, with 15 bases sitting between them. This CDR3 is built from 16 residues. Germline V CDR1 and CDR2: SGDLS, YYNGEE. The CDR3 sequence: CASSVGGGATTDTQYF. The CDR3 nucleotides read TGTGCCAGCAGCGTCGGGGGAGGAGCGACCACAGATACGCAGTATTTT.

The CDR3 DNA sequence: TGTGCCAGCAGTTTTGGGGGGTGTGACTACCAACAGCCCCAGCATTTT. This sequence encodes CASSFGGCDYQQPQHF. The rearrangement uses TRBV27 and TRBJ1-5; perhaps TRBD1 as D (5 bases). Germline V lookup: CDR1 MNHEY, CDR2 SMNVEV (reference sequence). This CDR3 has 16 amino acids. Deletions cut 3 bases from V and 7 bases from J, with 19 bases between.

The genes are TRBV20-1 and TRBJ1-1, with D possibly matching TRBD1 (6 bases). Trimming took off 3 bases at V and 0 bases at J, with 14 bases between the two ends. From germline, CDR1 is DFQATT and CDR2 SNEGSKA (reference sequence). The CDR3 has 15 amino acids. The DNA of the CDR3 is TGCAGTGCTAGTTCTGGGGACACCCTGAACACTGAAGCTTTCTTT. The encoded protein is CSASSGDTLNTEAFF.

This chain connects TRBV9 to TRBJ2-1; a possible D gene is TRBD2 (5 bases). This CDR3 is built from 15 residues. Per the germline V gene, CDR1 is SGDLS and CDR2 is YYNGEE. V was cut by 0 bases and J by 1 base, with 8 bases left in between. The CDR3 DNA reads TGTGCCAGCAGCGTAGTCGGGGATTCCTACAATGAGCAGTTCTTC. Protein: CASSVVGDSYNEQFF.

V gene TRBV7-3 combines with J gene TRBJ2-1; 9 positions agree with TRBD2. Trimming at V came to 5 bases and at J to 9 bases, leaving 11 bases not matched to a gene. Germline CDR1 is SGHTA and CDR2 is FQGTGA. The CDR3 has 15 amino acids. CDR3 sequence (DNA): TGTGCCAGCAGCCCCGTTCGCGGGAGGGCGAGTGAGCAGTTCTTC. As protein: CASSPVRGRASEQFF.

The chain links TRBV9 to TRBJ2-1; 11 bases map to TRBD2. Germline CDR1 is SGDLS and CDR2 is YYNGEE. V lost 1 base to trimming and J lost 4 bases; unmatched junction nucleotides: 7. The CDR3 extends over 17 amino acids. The CDR3 nucleotides are TGTGCCAGCAGCGTACGTAGCGGGAGGGCTGGATACAATGAGCAGTTCTTC. It yields the protein CASSVRSGRAGYNEQFF.

The chain uses TRBV30 and TRBJ1-1; 9 bases are a match to TRBD1. Germline CDR1 is GTSNPN and CDR2 is SVGIG (reference sequence). The J segment lost 7 bases and the V segment lost 4 bases, leaving 10 bases of the junction unmatched. The CDR3 totals 14 residues. CDR3 protein: CAWTADRGEGEAFF. The CDR3 DNA is TGTGCCTGGACGGCGGACAGGGGCGAAGGTGAAGCTTTCTTT.

A few counts support this clone. The V call is TRBV5-1, the J call TRBJ1-3; D possibly corresponds to TRBD1 (6 bases). Per the germline V gene, CDR1 is SGHRS and CDR2 is YFSETQ. V was cut by 4 bases and J by 0 bases, with 14 bases left in between. CDR3 size: 16 residues. The CDR3 DNA is TGCGCCAGCAGCAGAACCAGGGGCGGCTCTGGAAACACCATATATTTT. Amino acids: CASSRTRGGSGNTIYF.

J is TRBJ1-1 and V is TRBV19; D may be TRBD1 (6 bases). This CDR3 has 15 amino acids. Germline CDR1 is LNHDA and CDR2 is SQIVND (reference sequence). V lost 3 bases, J lost 4 bases, and 15 bases lay in between. The CDR3: CASSIPQGPGTEAFF. The CDR3 bases are TGTGCCAGTAGTATCCCACAGGGTCCGGGCACTGAAGCTTTCTTT.